Listed below are T cell receptor beta chains from one sample, sequenced in a study of shared clonotypes between healthy human individuals. The data were produced by immunoSEQ multiplex PCR, yet TCRdb's version contains in-frame clones alone and is incomplete. The sample shows about 2.2 million clones, around 93% of them seen only once. Sample: naive CD8+ T cells from PBMCs. Every receptor here comes from a man aged 18 to 29 in good health. Some clones in this sample may be carry-over from other donors' samples. CDR3s include the opening cysteine and the closing phenylalanine or tryptophan. The D gene is left open where the match is weak. Clone size is given for some rows only: seen once, a few or many times, or a class if the clone is expanded.

length	D	V	size	J	DNA	CDR3
14	NA	TRBV11-2	NA	TRBJ1-3	TGTGCCAGCAGCCCCAGGGGTCCTGGAAACACCATATATTTT	CASSPRGPGNTIYF
17	TRBD2	TRBV4-3	NA	TRBJ2-1	TGCGCCAGCAGCCACCTCCTAGGGGGACTAGGCTACAATGAGCAGTTCTTC	CASSHLLGGLGYNEQFF
14	TRBD2	TRBV7-6	NA	TRBJ2-7	TGTGCCAGCAGCTTGACTAGCGGGAGTCACGAGCAGTACTTC	CASSLTSGSHEQYF
16	TRBD1	TRBV25-1	once	TRBJ2-3	TGTGCCAGCAGTGAATCATTAGGGGGCCTAGGGGATACGCAGTATTTT	CASSESLGGLGDTQYF
10	NA	TRBV7-9	NA	TRBJ2-1	TGTGCCAGCAGCAGTTCTGAGCAGTTCTTC	CASSSSEQFF
13	TRBD1	TRBV29-1	NA	TRBJ2-1	TGCAGCGCCGCAACAGGGGGGAACAATGAGCAGTTCTTC	CSAATGGNNEQFF
13	TRBD1	TRBV28	NA	TRBJ2-7	TGTGCCAGCAGTTTGGGACAGGTCTACGAGCAGTACTTC	CASSLGQVYEQYF
12	NA	TRBV6-1	NA	TRBJ2-5	TGTGCCAGCAGCCGCGTTAAAGAGACCCAGTACTTC	CASSRVKETQYF
17	NA	TRBV9	NA	TRBJ2-2	TGTGCCAGCAGCGTACCGTCGGGGAATGACTACACCGGGGAGCTGTTTTTT	CASSVPSGNDYTGELFF
11	NA	TRBV28	NA	TRBJ2-5	TGTGCCAGCAGTTGGCAGGAGACCCAGTACTTC	CASSWQETQYF
14	NA	TRBV7-9	NA	TRBJ1-1	TGTGCCAGCAAGGGGGGGGTCGTGAACACTGAAGCTTTCTTT	CASKGGVVNTEAFF
15	TRBD2	TRBV27	NA	TRBJ2-3	TGTGCCAGCAGTCGACTAGCCGGGAGCACAGATACGCAGTATTTT	CASSRLAGSTDTQYF
14	TRBD1	TRBV5-4	NA	TRBJ1-1	TGTGCCAGCAGCCAAACCGGGACAGCGATTGAAGCTTTCTTT	CASSQTGTAIEAFF
17	TRBD2	TRBV7-3	once	TRBJ2-1	TGTGCCAGCAGCCCGAGGACTAGCGGGAGCTCCTACAATGAGCAGTTCTTC	CASSPRTSGSSYNEQFF
17	TRBD2	TRBV5-6	NA	TRBJ2-4	TGTGCCAGCAGCTTGGCCGACTGGGAGGGAGCCAAAAACATTCAGTACTTC	CASSLADWEGAKNIQYF
16	TRBD2	TRBV28	NA	TRBJ2-2	TGTGCCAGCACCCCGGGGGAGCGGGACTACACCGGGGAGCTGTTTTTT	CASTPGERDYTGELFF
12	NA	TRBV7-2	once	TRBJ1-2	TGTGCCAGCAGCTCGCAGGATTATGGCTACACCTTC	CASSSQDYGYTF
15	NA	TRBV29-1	NA	TRBJ1-2	TGCAGCGTTGAAGATCCTCAGGACGCCTTTGATGGCTACACCTTC	CSVEDPQDAFDGYTF
15	TRBD2	TRBV7-9	NA	TRBJ2-3	TGTGCCAGCAGCTCCGAGGTGCGGGGGTCAGATACGCAGTATTTT	CASSSEVRGSDTQYF
11	NA	TRBV5-4	NA	TRBJ1-1	TGTGCCAGCAGCTTGGGGGACGGAGCTTTCTTT	CASSLGDGAFF
18	TRBD2	TRBV18	NA	TRBJ2-1	TGTGCCAGCTCACCACCGTCTCTAGCGGGAGTCTCCTACAATGAGCAGTTCTTC	CASSPPSLAGVSYNEQFF
16	TRBD2	TRBV9	NA	TRBJ2-7	TGTGCCAGCAGCGCCGCTCCGGGACTAGTAATCCACGAGCAGTACTTC	CASSAAPGLVIHEQYF
14	NA	TRBV11-2	NA	TRBJ2-7	TGTGCCAGCAGCTTAGGCAGGGTAGGATGGGAGCAGTACTTC	CASSLGRVGWEQYF
13	NA	TRBV27	NA	TRBJ1-1	TGTGCCAGCAGTTTATCAGCGAACACTGAAGCTTTCTTT	CASSLSANTEAFF
15	TRBD2	TRBV9	NA	TRBJ2-3	TGTGCCAGCAGCTCCCCGACTAGCGGGGGAGATACGCAGTATTTT	CASSSPTSGGDTQYF
15	NA	TRBV6-5	NA	TRBJ2-5	TGTGCCAGCAGTCCCAAGGGGGGGGGCGAGGTTGACCAGTACTTC	CASSPKGGGEVDQYF
18	TRBD2	TRBV28	NA	TRBJ2-1	TGTGCCAGCAGTCCGGGTGGAAGCGGGGCCAGCTCCTACAATGAGCAGTTCTTC	CASSPGGSGASSYNEQFF
15	NA	TRBV9	NA	TRBJ2-7	TGTGCCAGCAGCGCCCGGGGCACTCCTTCCTACGAGCAGTACTTC	CASSARGTPSYEQYF
15	NA	TRBV6-1	NA	TRBJ2-7	TGTGCCAGCAGTGAAGCAGTGCAGGGGGGGGACGAGCAGTACTTC	CASSEAVQGGDEQYF
17	NA	TRBV9	NA	TRBJ1-4	TGTGCCAGCAGCGTAGGAGGAGGTGGCCGCCACAATGAAAAACTGTTTTTT	CASSVGGGGRHNEKLFF
14	TRBD2	TRBV9	NA	TRBJ2-7	TGTGCCAGCAGCGTAGCGGCGGGAGCCTACGAGCAGTACTTC	CASSVAAGAYEQYF
15	TRBD2	TRBV4-1	NA	TRBJ2-3	TGCGCCAGCAGCGGACTAGCGGGACCCACAGATACGCAGTATTTT	CASSGLAGPTDTQYF
14	NA	TRBV4-1	NA	TRBJ1-6	TGCGCCAGCAGCTCTGCAGGGGCTGATTCACCCCTCCACTTT	CASSSAGADSPLHF
13	NA	TRBV6-5	once	TRBJ2-6	TGTGCCAGCAGCCTGGTTGGGGCCAACGTCCTGACTTTC	CASSLVGANVLTF
16	NA	TRBV5-1	NA	TRBJ2-3	TGCGCCAGCAGCTTGGGACTCGTACTCGGGACAGATACGCAGTATTTT	CASSLGLVLGTDTQYF
18	NA	TRBV28	once	TRBJ1-2	TGTGCCAGCAGTTTAGTTCCGGGGGAGGGGTCCCAAATGGGTGGCTACACCTTC	CASSLVPGEGSQMGGYTF